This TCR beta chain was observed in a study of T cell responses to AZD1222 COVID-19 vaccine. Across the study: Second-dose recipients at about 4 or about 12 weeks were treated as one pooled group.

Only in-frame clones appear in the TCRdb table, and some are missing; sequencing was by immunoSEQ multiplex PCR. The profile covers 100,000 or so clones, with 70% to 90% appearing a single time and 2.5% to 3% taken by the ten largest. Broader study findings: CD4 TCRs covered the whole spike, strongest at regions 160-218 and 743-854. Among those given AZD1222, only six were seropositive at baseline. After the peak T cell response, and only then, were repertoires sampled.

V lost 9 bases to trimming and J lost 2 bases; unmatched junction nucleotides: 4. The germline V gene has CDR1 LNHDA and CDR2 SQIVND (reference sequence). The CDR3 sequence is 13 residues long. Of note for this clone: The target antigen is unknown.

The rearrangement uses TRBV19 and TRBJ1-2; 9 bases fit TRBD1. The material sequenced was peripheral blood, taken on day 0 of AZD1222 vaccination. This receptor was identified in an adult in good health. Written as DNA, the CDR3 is TGTGCCAGCGTAACAGGGGGCAACTATGGCTACACCTTC. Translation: CASVTGGNYGYTF.